This section outlines one T cell receptor beta chain sequence together with its context. Antigen specificity is unknown. V was pared by 4 bases and J by 2 bases, with 13 bases of the junction left unmatched. The germline gives CDR1 SGHTS, CDR2 YDEGEE. The CDR3 extends over 17 amino acids. Sequencing targeted expressed TCRB transcripts, as all isolated RNA had been reverse transcribed. Each sample of naive, central memory or regulatory T cells had, on average, approximately 3.5 million reads. TCRdb keeps only in-frame clones here, not all; method: immunoSEQ multiplex PCR. Of fewer than 150,000 clones in the sample, 6.9% were seen once. This record belongs to a study of beta chain features in type 1 diabetes. The study, taken as a whole, reports: Amplification by PCR could prefer shorter templates, with the same effect in patients and controls.

CD4+ cells of the naive, central memory, regulatory and stem cell-like memory types were sorted via CD45RO/CCR7/CD25/CD127/CD95/CD27. This chain links TRBV5-8 with TRBJ2-3; TRBD2 agrees at 7 bases. The receptor comes from a woman under 40 in good health. The sample was central memory CD4+ T cells from blood. The CDR3 sequence is CASSPGRAGVDTDTQYF. The CDR3 bases are TGTGCCAGCAGCCCCGGAAGGGCGGGAGTAGACACAGATACGCAGTATTTT.